This T cell receptor (beta chain) was captured by sequencing in a study of identical twins. General study findings and limits: Analyses based on zero insertions could be partly confounded by invariant MAIT and iNKT cells. Researchers reported weaker excess twin sharing in beta out-of-frame sequences.

This CDR3 has 16 residues. CDR1 is SGHRS, CDR2 YFSETQ, per germline. V was pared by 2 bases and J by 6 bases, with 18 bases between. TCRdb itself ran the 5' RACE reads through MiXCR, one entry per CDR3 protein. The data contain roughly 350,000 distinct CDR3 sequences, 10% to 15% of them singletons. On this clonotype: What it binds is unknown.

This sample was also put to use in a study of yellow fever vaccine responses in identical twins.

The source is a woman aged 18-29 years in good health. The sample was CD8+ T cells sorted from blood. The gene calls are TRBV5-1 and TRBJ2-1, with TRBD1 as a possible D gene (6 bases). The CDR3 loop is CASSLSGVGYTNEQFF. For the CDR3, the DNA is TGCGCCAGCAGCTTATCAGGGGTTGGCTACACCAATGAGCAGTTCTTC.